The 7 T cell receptor beta chains presented below share a single source sample, sequenced in a study of blood T cell repertoires in COVID-19. Here immunoSEQ multiplex PCR was the method, and the copy in TCRdb shows in-frame clones only, minus some. The table records approximately 220,000 clones, 85% to 90% of them present only once. The sample was peripheral blood. The receptors derive from a man in his forties or fifties with acute or convalescent COVID-19.

This clone was observed once. The sample holds other DNA sequences that translate to the same CDR3. The chain combines TRBV5-4 with TRBJ2-2, with 11 bases matching TRBD2. The CDR3 consists of 15 residues. Germline V CDR1 and CDR2: SGHNT, YYREEE (reference sequence). J was trimmed by 2 bases and V by 4 bases; bases with no gene match: 1. The CDR3 is CASSLAGGNTGELFF. As DNA, the CDR3 is TGTGCCAGCAGCCTAGCGGGGGGCAACACCGGGGAGCTGTTTTTT. The whole variable domain, remainder taken from reference TRBV5-4 and TRBJ2-2, is ETGVTQSPTHLIKTRGQQVTLRCSSQSGHNTVSWYQQALGQGPQFIFQYYREEENGRGNFPPRFSGLQFPNYSSELNVNALELDDSALYLCASSLAGGNTGELFFGEGSRLTVL.

The rearrangement joins TRBV5-4 to TRBJ2-3; 8 nucleotides align to TRBD1. The V gene's germline CDR1 is SGHNT and CDR2 YYREEE (reference sequence). The CDR3 contains 16 residues. J lost 0 bases, V lost 3 bases, and 6 bases had no gene match. The CDR3 nucleotides read TGTGCCAGCAGCTGGGACAGGTCCCACAGCACAGATACGCAGTATTTT. Its translation is CASSWDRSHSTDTQYF.

The chain carries TRBV18 and TRBJ1-1, with TRBD1 as a possible D gene (5 bases). Per germline, CDR1 KGHSH and CDR2 LQKENI. Trimming took 5 bases from V and 0 from J, leaving 13 bases between them. The CDR3 is 15 amino acids. The DNA of the CDR3 is TGTGCCAGCTCATCAAAGACGACAGTGAACACTGAAGCTTTCTTT. This codes for CASSSKTTVNTEAFF. Full variable domain (remainder filled in from reference TRBV18 and TRBJ1-1): NAGVMQNPRHLVRRRGQEARLRCSPMKGHSHVYWYRQLPEEGLKFMVYLQKENIIDESGMPKERFSAEFPKEGPSILRIQQVVRGDSAAYFCASSSKTTVNTEAFFGQGTRLTVV.

The V call is TRBV7-9, the J call TRBJ1-3, with D perhaps matching TRBD1 (5 bases). Germline CDR1 reads SEHNR; CDR2 reads FQNEAQ (reference sequence). The CDR3 spans 15 residues. Trimming took 5 bases from V and 3 from J, leaving 14 bases between them. The CDR3 DNA sequence: TGTGCCAGCAGCCACCTAACCGACAGTGGAAACACCATATATTTT. This gives the protein CASSHLTDSGNTIYF. Full variable domain (missing parts from reference TRBV7-9 and TRBJ1-3): DTGVSQNPRHKITKRGQNVTFRCDPISEHNRLYWYRQTLGQGPEFLTYFQNEAQLEKSRLLSDRFSAERPKGSFSTLEIQRTEQGDSAMYLCASSHLTDSGNTIYFGEGSWLTVV.

V and J are TRBV7-9 and TRBJ2-1; 11 bases map to TRBD2. This CDR3 has 17 residues. The V segment lost 2 bases and the J segment 0 bases; nucleotides outside the gene matches: 3. Germline V gives CDR1 SEHNR, CDR2 FQNEAQ (reference sequence). The CDR3 loop reads CASSLIGLAGSYNEQFF. As DNA, the CDR3 is TGTGCCAGCAGCTTAATAGGACTAGCGGGCTCCTACAATGAGCAGTTCTTC.

The table lists this clone with a few counts. This chain links TRBV30 with TRBJ1-6; D not resolved. The CDR3 loop spans 15 amino acids. With 5 bases removed from V and 5 bases from J, the gap between germline ends came to 16 bases. The germline gives CDR1 GTSNPN, CDR2 SVGIG (reference sequence). CDR3: CAWSERTQNNSPLHF. CDR3 nucleotide sequence: TGTGCCTGGTCAGAAAGAACACAGAATAATTCACCCCTCCACTTT.

The chain links TRBV5-1 to TRBJ1-3; D perhaps matches TRBD1 (5 bases). CDR1 is SGHRS, CDR2 YFSETQ, per germline. Trimming left V 5 bases short and J 0 bases short, with 18 bases between. The CDR3 consists of 17 residues. The CDR3 DNA sequence: TGCGCCAGCAGTCGGGGACTATTTGGTAGCTCTGGAAACACCATATATTTT. Its protein is CASSRGLFGSSGNTIYF.